One T cell receptor beta chain is described in this entry. Its antigen has not been determined. A much larger clone differs from this one at a single base, so this may be a read error. The conserved final phenylalanine or tryptophan is absent from the CDR3, which likely points to a read error. The data were taken from a study (dated by TCRdb to 2013 to 2016). Study-level background: The study examined whether tumor-infiltrating Tregs in breast cancer are drawn from blood Tregs or arise in situ by conversion from other CD4+ T cell subsets.

What the study reported, not specific to this receptor: Validation in the larger cohort was restricted to a single TCR beta V-J rearrangement rather than whole repertoires. The TCR alpha and beta sequences of tumor-infiltrating Tregs showed the greatest overlap with tumor naive CD4+ T cells, followed by blood naive CD4+ T cells. In terms of TCR gene usage, tumor memory CD4+ T cells clustered together with blood and lymph node memory CD4+ cells, as well as with lymph node naive CD4+ cells.

Full-length TCR variable regions were amplified by 5' RACE PCR using constant-region reverse primers, and then by semi-nested PCR using Nested Universal Primer A. The ReliaPrep RNA Cell Miniprep System was used to extract total RNA, which was then reverse transcribed into 5'RACE-ready cDNA with the SMARTer RACE 5'/3' Kit. An Illumina MiSeq was used to sequence the full-length TCR alpha and beta libraries, which had been barcoded with multiplex adaptors. On the authors' methods: Sequencing data were pooled across the five patients for each of nine subset-tissue groups and compared by unsupervised clustering of TCR gene usage. The Morisita-Horn index, with shared sequences weighted by their contribution to each repertoire, was used to calculate repertoire similarity. TCRdb trimmed the raw reads at Q25, called clones with MiXCR and kept productive beta chains. For every CDR3 protein sequence, its rows merge into one entry that carries the most common genes and DNA. TCRdb, not the original authors, processed these V and J calls. Present in this sample are just over 60,000 distinct CDR3 sequences, 25% to 35% of which were seen just once. Roughly 2.1% of the sample lies in the top ten.

The Miltenyi Naive CD4+ T Cell Isolation kit was used to purify naive CD4+ T cells, and CD25 microbeads were used to remove Tregs. Tregs, naive and memory CD4+ T cells from tumor, blood and ipsilateral draining lymph nodes of five breast cancer patients underwent full-length TCR alpha and beta sequencing. Tumor tissue and lymph nodes obtained from ipsilateral axillary dissection were perfused with PBS, minced and then digested with collagenase I and hyaluronidase. FACS confirmed that the sorted cell populations were more than 90% pure. The CDR3 has 13 residues if both end residues are counted. The kept DNA is CDR3 alone, 39 bases in frame from the first base. The V and J ends are trimmed by 3 bases and 1 base, leaving 6 bases between them. Taken from the germline V gene (reference sequence), the CDR1 and CDR2 loops are LNHNV and YYDKDF.

The origin of this receptor is a female donor with breast cancer. The V and J genes are TRBV15 and TRBJ1-1; the D segment could be TRBD1, given 6 matching bases. The sequenced material came from tumor-infiltrating naive CD4+ T cells sorted from the breast tumor. Read against the paper, the sample's cell subset or site label means: naive CD4+ T cells, CD4+CD45RA+CD25-. The DNA sequence is given as TGTGCCACCAGCAGGACAGGGAACACTGAAGCTTTCTCT. It encodes CATSRTGNTEAFS.